The rows below give T cell receptor beta chains drawn from one sample of a study of blood T cell repertoires in COVID-19. The repertoire was sequenced with immunoSEQ multiplex PCR; TCRdb's copy has only in-frame clones and lacks some. The sample includes approximately 88,000 clones, about nine tenths of them seen just once. Sequenced: peripheral blood. These receptors all stem from a woman aged 50 to 60 in a cohort sampled during active COVID-19. Both conserved end residues are part of each CDR3. A D gene is named only where the DNA matches it firmly. Size values are once, few and many counts, or a class for expanded clones, and some rows have none.

>NA|TRBV2|TRBD2|TRBJ2-3
TGTGCCAGCAGTCCCCGGACTAGCGGGGGAATAGATACGCAGTATTTT
CASSPRTSGGIDTQYF
>NA|TRBV4-1|NA|TRBJ2-3
TGCGCCAGCAGCCAAGATCGAGGCTTGGGAGATACGCAGTATTTT
CASSQDRGLGDTQYF
>NA|TRBV3-1/TRBV3-2|NA|TRBJ1-2
TGTGCCAGCAGCCTCGGACAGTCTAACTATGGCTACACCTTC
CASSLGQSNYGYTF
>once|TRBV7-9|TRBD1|TRBJ1-4
TGTGCCAGCAGCACGCCCTCCGGGACAGGGGGCGGGGGGGAAAAACTGTTTTTT
CASSTPSGTGGGGEKLFF
>NA|TRBV19|TRBD2|TRBJ2-2
TGTGCCAGTAGAAAGGGCTATAGCGGGGGGGAGAACACCGGGGAGCTGTTTTTT
CASRKGYSGGENTGELFF
>NA|TRBV5-8|NA|TRBJ1-4
TGTGCCAGCAGCCCCAGGTTAACTAATGAAAAACTGTTTTTT
CASSPRLTNEKLFF
>NA|TRBV3-1/TRBV3-2|TRBD2|TRBJ2-7
TGTGCCAGCAGCCAAGGAAATAGCGGGAGCAACGAGCAGTACTTC
CASSQGNSGSNEQYF
>NA|TRBV6-5|NA|TRBJ1-1
TGTGCCAGCAGATCAGACAGGTACACTGAAGCTTTCTTT
CASRSDRYTEAFF
>NA|TRBV28|TRBD2|TRBJ2-2
TGTGCCAGCAACCCGGGGGGGATTGGCGGGGAGCTGTTTTTT
CASNPGGIGGELFF
>NA|TRBV11-2|NA|TRBJ2-1
TGTGCCAGCAGCTTATCAGGCACAGGTAGAATGGGGGAGCAGTTCTTC
CASSLSGTGRMGEQFF
>NA|TRBV5-4|TRBD2|TRBJ2-1
TGTGCCAGCAGATTAAGACTAGCGGGAGGGGACAATGAGCAGTTCTTC
CASRLRLAGGDNEQFF
>NA|TRBV7-2|TRBD1|TRBJ2-7
TGTGCCAGCAGCTTAGCGGACAGGGAATACGAGCAGTACTTC
CASSLADREYEQYF
>NA|TRBV30|TRBD1|TRBJ2-1
TGTGCCTGGAGCCGACAGGGCCTAATGAGCTCCTACAATGAGCAGTTCTTC
CAWSRQGLMSSYNEQFF
>NA|TRBV6-4|NA|TRBJ1-5
TGTGCCAGCAGTGTGTACAGGGCAAATAGCAATCAGCCCCAGCATTTT
CASSVYRANSNQPQHF
>NA|TRBV15|NA|TRBJ2-7
TGTGCCACCAGCCCCCAGTCGACACCCCGATACGCGGGCACTTCCTACGAGCAGTACTTC
CATSPQSTPRYAGTSYEQYF
>NA|TRBV19|TRBD1|TRBJ1-2
TGTGCCAGTAGTAAAACCCGACAGGGCCGAGGCTACACCTTC
CASSKTRQGRGYTF
>once|TRBV7-2|NA|TRBJ2-7
TGTGCCAGCAGCCAAACTTTCGGGAGCTCCTACGAGCAGTACTTC
CASSQTFGSSYEQYF
>NA|TRBV7-2|NA|TRBJ1-4
TGTGCCAGCAGCTTTGGGGCCTATAATGAAAAACTGTTTTTT
CASSFGAYNEKLFF
>NA|TRBV28|TRBD1|TRBJ2-7
TGTGCCAGCAGTGGGACAGGGGAGTACGAGCAGTACTTC
CASSGTGEYEQYF
>NA|TRBV21-1|NA|TRBJ1-5
TGTGCCAGCAGCACAACCCGGCGGACAGCGCGTTATAGCAATCAGCCCCAGCATTTT
CASSTTRRTARYSNQPQHF
>NA|TRBV19|NA|TRBJ2-3
TGTGCCAGTAGTATTCAGGCGGGTCCAACAGATACGCAGTATTTT
CASSIQAGPTDTQYF
>NA|TRBV5-1|NA|TRBJ2-1
TGCGCCAGCAGCTTGGTCCCCTTGGCGGGCTCCTACAATGAGCAGTTCTTC
CASSLVPLAGSYNEQFF
>NA|TRBV6-5|TRBD1|TRBJ1-3
TGTGCCAGCAGCCGGGACAGGGGGTCAGGAAACACCATATATTTT
CASSRDRGSGNTIYF
>once|TRBV28|TRBD1|TRBJ1-2
TGTGCCAGCAGTTTAGGACAGGCTCTCTATGGTGGCTACACCTTC
CASSLGQALYGGYTF
>NA|TRBV7-8|NA|TRBJ1-3
TGTGCCAGCAGCTTAGGCCTGGAGGGGACCATATATTTT
CASSLGLEGTIYF
>NA|TRBV7-9|TRBD1|TRBJ2-1
TGTGCCAGCACCAAGTTGGGGACAGGACACAATGAGCAGTTCTTC
CASTKLGTGHNEQFF
>NA|TRBV4-1|NA|TRBJ2-7
TGCGCCAGCAGCCAGACTCCGCAGGGAGGTTTCGACGAGCAGTACTTC
CASSQTPQGGFDEQYF
>once|TRBV2|NA|TRBJ2-2
TGTGCCAGCAGTAGGGAGACCGGGGAGCTGTTTTTT
CASSRETGELFF
>NA|TRBV11-3|NA|TRBJ2-1
TGTGCCAGCAGCTTAGGGGGAGGCAATGAGCAGTTCTTC
CASSLGGGNEQFF
>once|TRBV18|NA|TRBJ2-7
TGTGCCAGCTCATCCTTCGACAGCTACGAGCAGTACTTC
CASSSFDSYEQYF
>NA|TRBV3-1/TRBV3-2|TRBD2|TRBJ2-5
TGTGCCAGCAGCACTACTAGCGGGTACCAAGAGACCCAGTACTTC
CASSTTSGYQETQYF
>NA|TRBV19|TRBD1|TRBJ2-7
TGTGCCAGTAGTATAGGTTCCGGGACAGGGGGCTGGAACGAGCAGTACTTC
CASSIGSGTGGWNEQYF
>NA|TRBV27|TRBD2|TRBJ2-3
TGTGCCAGCAGTTTGAGGAGACTAGCGGGATCGGCTAGCACAGATACGCAGTATTTT
CASSLRRLAGSASTDTQYF
>few|TRBV5-1|TRBD1|TRBJ2-6
TGCGCCAGCAGCTTGGGGACAGGACCCGGGATCTCTGGGGCCAACGTCCTGACTTTC
CASSLGTGPGISGANVLTF
>NA|TRBV28|NA|TRBJ1-1
TGTGCCAGCAGTGACTCGGATGAAGCTTTCTTT
CASSDSDEAFF
>NA|TRBV9|TRBD1|TRBJ2-5
TGTGCCAGCAGCGTAGGGACCGGGACAGGGGTTTCAGAGACCCAGTACTTC
CASSVGTGTGVSETQYF
>NA|TRBV10-2|TRBD1|TRBJ1-1
TGCGCCAGCAGTAGAACCCGACAGGGAGCTAACACTGAAGCTTTCTTT
CASSRTRQGANTEAFF
>once|TRBV5-1|NA|TRBJ2-7
TGCGCCAGCAGCCCCCTGGGGGCAGGCTCCTACGAGCAGTACTTC
CASSPLGAGSYEQYF
>NA|TRBV10-3|TRBD1|TRBJ2-7
TGTGCCATCAGGGGACAGCTCACCGTCTCCTACGAGCAGTACTTC
CAIRGQLTVSYEQYF
>once|TRBV5-1|NA|TRBJ2-5
TGCGCCAGCAACCTACTGGGCGGGTACCAAGAGACCCAGTACTTC
CASNLLGGYQETQYF